This T cell receptor (beta chain) was found in a study of blood T cell repertoires in COVID-19. Looking at the study overall: Nucleic acid was either cDNA or gDNA, and it came from T cells, B-cell-depleted T cells, or PBMCs.

The V gene end was trimmed by 8 bases and the J gene end by 3 bases; junction bases not matched to a gene: 3. The CDR3 spans 14 residues. Germline V lookup: CDR1 LNHDA, CDR2 SQIVND (reference sequence). Original methodology: Reference gene primer amplification yielded estimated nucleated cell counts. Repertoires were generated with immunoSEQ multiplex PCR, while TCRdb's copy carries only in-frame clones and drops some. V and J calls and clone size are as listed in that table; D and trimming were resolved from the DNA. The sample consists of roughly 250,000 clones, roughly 88% of them appearing once. Enrollees, about 18 to 95 years old, lived in 24 US areas. Which cohort a participant joined came from the clinical history participants gave.

The receptor's source is a woman aged 40 to 55 with acute COVID-19. V and J are TRBV19 and TRBJ2-2; 10 nucleotides match TRBD2. The sample was PBMCs or T cells enriched from blood (not recorded which). The CDR3 spells CASGAGGHTGELFF. CDR3 nucleotide sequence: TGTGCCAGTGGAGCGGGAGGGCACACCGGGGAGCTGTTTTTT.